These 6 T cell receptor beta chains were all obtained from the same sample, sequenced in a study of CD8 T cells in Susac syndrome. A quantity of roughly 0.5 to 1 ug RNA underwent reverse transcription using random hexamers. TCRdb re-analysed the immunoSEQ multiplex PCR reads in MiXCR, keeping a single row per CDR3 protein. The sample lists around 100,000 distinct CDR3 sequences, roughly 96% seen once, with 0.25% to 0.35% in the top ten. Sequenced input: CD8+ T cells from PBMCs. These TCRs come from a human donor with Susac syndrome.

V usage is TRBV12-3 or TRBV12-4 and J usage is TRBJ2-5, with D maybe TRBD2 (5 bases). The length of the CDR3 is 13 residues. V was trimmed by 2 bases and J by 5 bases, leaving 9 bases between them. In DNA, the CDR3 is TGTGCCAGCAGTTTATGGCGGGCGGAGACCCAGTACTTC. Its protein is CASSLWRAETQYF.

The chain is built from TRBV20-1 and TRBJ2-5; a possible D gene is TRBD2 (5 bases). This CDR3 has 12 residues. V was shortened by 0 bases and J by 5 bases, with 7 bases between the two germline ends. Germline lookup yields CDR1 DFQATT and CDR2 SNEGSKA (reference sequence). CDR3 in amino acids: CSARDGSETQYF. The CDR3 DNA is TGCAGTGCTAGAGATGGGAGTGAGACCCAGTACTTC.

This rearrangement joins TRBV4-2 to TRBJ2-7, with D perhaps TRBD1 (5 bases). From germline, CDR1 is LGHNA and CDR2 YNFKEQ. The germline V and J ends were trimmed by 0 bases and 2 bases, with 17 bases remaining between them. The CDR3 contains 17 residues. CDR3 bases: TGTGCCAGCAGCCAAGAAGGGGCGTTTACCCTCCCCTACGAGCAGTACTTC. This translates into CASSQEGAFTLPYEQYF.

This chain uses TRBV29-1 with TRBJ1-3; 8 nucleotides agree with TRBD1. CDR1 is SQVTM, CDR2 ANQGSEA, per germline. There are 13 residues in the CDR3. After removal of 6 bases from V and 0 bases from J, the junction contained 1 base not matched to a gene. CDR3 in DNA: TGCAGCGTGGGGACAGGCTCTGGAAACACCATATATTTT. Encoded protein: CSVGTGSGNTIYF.

This clonotype was found once. The CDR3 sequence is CASSSSTSWAQQETQYF. For the CDR3, the DNA is TGTGCCAGCAGCTCCTCGACTAGTTGGGCACAACAAGAGACCCAGTACTTC. The chain has TRBV13 and TRBJ2-5, with D possibly being TRBD2 (6 bases). The germline gives CDR1 PRHDT, CDR2 FYEKMQ (reference sequence). The CDR3 sequence is 17 residues long. Between the trimmed V and J ends, which lost 4 bases and 2 bases, there was a span of 20 bases.

This sequence joins TRBV29-1 and TRBJ2-1; D remains ambiguous. Germline V lookup: CDR1 SQVTM, CDR2 ANQGSEA. With 7 bases removed from V and 6 bases from J, the gap between germline ends came to 16 bases. The length of the CDR3 is 13 residues. The CDR3 coding sequence is TGCAGCGCCTGGGGTAGCTCACTCAATGAGCAGTTCTTC. It codes for CSAWGSSLNEQFF.